This T cell receptor (beta chain) was recovered during a study of control samples from healthy donors and cancer patients. Profiling relied on immunoSEQ multiplex PCR, and the TCRdb table lists in-frame clones only, not all of them. The table includes roughly 100,000 clones, around 86% detected once. Trimming cost V 3 bases and J 10 bases; bases outside gene matches: 9. The germline V gene encodes CDR1 LGHNT and CDR2 FRNRAP. This CDR3 is 15 amino acids long. The chain recombines TRBV12-5 with TRBJ1-4, with TRBD1 identical over 9 bases. Sequencing input: blood. The receptor was isolated from a woman in her forties or fifties in good health. CDR3 in amino acids: CASGLVGDREGKLFF. The CDR3 DNA reads as TGTGCTAGTGGTTTAGTCGGGGACAGGGAGGGAAAACTGTTTTTT.